A selection of T cell receptor beta chains follows, all from one sample in a study of OX40 agonist ivuxolimab in advanced cancers. Measured with immunoSEQ multiplex PCR; TCRdb has only the in-frame clones, and not every one. The profile shows 83,000 or so clones, around nine tenths of them singletons. Material: CD4+ or CD8+ T cells sorted from blood, obtained in a trial of the OX40 agonist ivuxolimab. These receptors all stem from an adult with an advanced solid tumor such as melanoma, head and neck, liver or kidney cancer. CDR3s include the opening cysteine and the closing phenylalanine or tryptophan. The D gene is left open where the match is weak. Size values are once, few and many counts, or a class for expanded clones, and some rows have none.

cdr3_length: 13; d_call: -; v_call: TRBV7-9; clone_size: -; j_call: TRBJ1-4; cdr3_nt: TGTGCCAGCAGCTTTTTGTCGGCGGAAAAACTGTTTTTT; cdr3_aa: CASSFLSAEKLFF
cdr3_length: 15; d_call: TRBD2; v_call: TRBV19; clone_size: -; j_call: TRBJ2-5; cdr3_nt: TGTGCCAGTAGTATAGGCGGGGGAGGTAGGGAGACCCAGTACTTC; cdr3_aa: CASSIGGGGRETQYF
cdr3_length: 14; d_call: -; v_call: TRBV5-5; clone_size: -; j_call: TRBJ1-4; cdr3_nt: TGTGCCAGCAGCTTGGCCAGAAGGAATGAAAAACTGTTTTTT; cdr3_aa: CASSLARRNEKLFF
cdr3_length: 15; d_call: TRBD2; v_call: TRBV11-2; clone_size: few; j_call: TRBJ2-1; cdr3_nt: TGTGCCAGCAGCTTTACTAGCGGGACCTACAATGAGCAGTTCTTC; cdr3_aa: CASSFTSGTYNEQFF
cdr3_length: 13; d_call: -; v_call: TRBV7-2; clone_size: -; j_call: TRBJ1-2; cdr3_nt: TGTGCCAGCAGCTCCCAGGGAGGGGATGGCTACACCTTC; cdr3_aa: CASSSQGGDGYTF
cdr3_length: 15; d_call: -; v_call: TRBV7-2; clone_size: once; j_call: TRBJ2-7; cdr3_nt: TGTGCCAGCAGCTTAGCGACGGGGAGGGGGTACGAGCAGTACTTC; cdr3_aa: CASSLATGRGYEQYF
cdr3_length: 13; d_call: TRBD1; v_call: TRBV7-6; clone_size: -; j_call: TRBJ1-1; cdr3_nt: TGTGCCAGCAGCCTACAGGGGTACACTGAAGCTTTCTTT; cdr3_aa: CASSLQGYTEAFF
cdr3_length: 17; d_call: TRBD1; v_call: TRBV7-6; clone_size: -; j_call: TRBJ2-5; cdr3_nt: TGTGCCAGCAGCTTAGTCGGGACAGGGAATTCGGGAGAGACCCAGTACTTC; cdr3_aa: CASSLVGTGNSGETQYF
cdr3_length: 16; d_call: -; v_call: TRBV4-3; clone_size: -; j_call: TRBJ1-4; cdr3_nt: TGCGCCAGCAGCCAAGGCCGGGGTCTGGCTAATGAAAAACTGTTTTTT; cdr3_aa: CASSQGRGLANEKLFF
cdr3_length: 14; d_call: -; v_call: TRBV7-3; clone_size: once; j_call: TRBJ2-1; cdr3_nt: TGTGCCAGCAGCTTTGGGCAATCCTACAATGAGCAGTTCTTC; cdr3_aa: CASSFGQSYNEQFF
cdr3_length: 18; d_call: TRBD2; v_call: TRBV4-2; clone_size: -; j_call: TRBJ2-7; cdr3_nt: TGTGCCAGCAGCGACACCGGGACTAGCGGGAGAGGCTCTACGAGGCCGTACTTC; cdr3_aa: CASSDTGTSGRGSTRPYF
cdr3_length: 11; d_call: -; v_call: TRBV6-1; clone_size: -; j_call: TRBJ1-4; cdr3_nt: TGTGCCAGCAGTGAGGAACTGGTCCTGTTTTTT; cdr3_aa: CASSEELVLFF
cdr3_length: 17; d_call: -; v_call: TRBV7-2; clone_size: -; j_call: TRBJ1-3; cdr3_nt: TGTGCCAGCAGCCTACGTATAGACAGGAGCTCTGGAAACACCATATATTTT; cdr3_aa: CASSLRIDRSSGNTIYF
cdr3_length: 14; d_call: TRBD2; v_call: TRBV5-4; clone_size: -; j_call: TRBJ2-3; cdr3_nt: TGTGCCAGCAGCTTGAACGGGAGGGGAGATACGCAGTATTTT; cdr3_aa: CASSLNGRGDTQYF
cdr3_length: 15; d_call: TRBD2; v_call: TRBV18; clone_size: -; j_call: TRBJ2-3; cdr3_nt: TGTGCCAGCTCACCACTAGCGGGGGGCACAGATACGCAGTATTTT; cdr3_aa: CASSPLAGGTDTQYF
cdr3_length: 14; d_call: -; v_call: TRBV28; clone_size: -; j_call: TRBJ1-2; cdr3_nt: TGTGCCAGCAGTCCCCCCGGGGGTCCGGATGGCTACACCTTC; cdr3_aa: CASSPPGGPDGYTF
cdr3_length: 14; d_call: -; v_call: TRBV11-1; clone_size: -; j_call: TRBJ2-3; cdr3_nt: TGTGCCAGCAGCCCGCGGGTCTATTCAGATACGCAGTATTTT; cdr3_aa: CASSPRVYSDTQYF
cdr3_length: 16; d_call: TRBD1; v_call: TRBV6-1; clone_size: -; j_call: TRBJ1-2; cdr3_nt: TGTGCCAGCAGTGAATACAGAACAGGGGCTAACTATGGCTACACCTTC; cdr3_aa: CASSEYRTGANYGYTF
cdr3_length: 14; d_call: -; v_call: TRBV7-9; clone_size: -; j_call: TRBJ1-2; cdr3_nt: TGTGCCAGCAGCTCGGAGACAGCCTACTATGGCTACACCTTC; cdr3_aa: CASSSETAYYGYTF
cdr3_length: 15; d_call: TRBD2; v_call: TRBV28; clone_size: -; j_call: TRBJ2-3; cdr3_nt: TGTGCCAGCAGGTCGGGGGGTAGGCGCACAGATACGCAGTATTTT; cdr3_aa: CASRSGGRRTDTQYF
cdr3_length: 16; d_call: TRBD1; v_call: TRBV19; clone_size: -; j_call: TRBJ1-5; cdr3_nt: TGTGCCAGTAGTATTCGATTCAGGGGGCTCAGTCAGCCCCAGCATTTT; cdr3_aa: CASSIRFRGLSQPQHF
cdr3_length: 16; d_call: -; v_call: TRBV7-9; clone_size: -; j_call: TRBJ2-7; cdr3_nt: TGTGCCAGCAGCTTAGAGCAGACGAGTCGACCCTACGAGCAGTACTTC; cdr3_aa: CASSLEQTSRPYEQYF
cdr3_length: 17; d_call: -; v_call: TRBV14; clone_size: -; j_call: TRBJ2-7; cdr3_nt: TGTGCCAGCAGCCAGGCTATCCTTGCGGGCTTGTCCTACGAGCAGTACTTC; cdr3_aa: CASSQAILAGLSYEQYF
cdr3_length: 17; d_call: TRBD2; v_call: TRBV6-1; clone_size: -; j_call: TRBJ2-3; cdr3_nt: TGTGCCAGCAGTGAATTAGGGACTAGCTGGGGTACAGATACGCAGTATTTT; cdr3_aa: CASSELGTSWGTDTQYF
cdr3_length: 16; d_call: -; v_call: TRBV5-4; clone_size: -; j_call: TRBJ1-5; cdr3_nt: TGTGCCAGCAGCTTGGGGGGTCCAGATAGCAATCAGCCCCAGCATTTT; cdr3_aa: CASSLGGPDSNQPQHF
cdr3_length: 15; d_call: TRBD1; v_call: TRBV7-3; clone_size: -; j_call: TRBJ1-4; cdr3_nt: TGTGCCAGCAGCTTGACCGGATCACAGGGGGAAAAACTGTTTTTT; cdr3_aa: CASSLTGSQGEKLFF
cdr3_length: 15; d_call: -; v_call: TRBV6-5; clone_size: -; j_call: TRBJ1-5; cdr3_nt: TGTGCCAGCAGTTACCGGGGATCGGCGAATCAGCCCCAGCATTTT; cdr3_aa: CASSYRGSANQPQHF
cdr3_length: 15; d_call: -; v_call: TRBV7-3; clone_size: -; j_call: TRBJ1-1; cdr3_nt: TGTGCCAGCAGCCCTTTCGGCGGCATGAACACTGAAGCTTTCTTT; cdr3_aa: CASSPFGGMNTEAFF
cdr3_length: 16; d_call: -; v_call: TRBV2; clone_size: -; j_call: TRBJ2-3; cdr3_nt: TGTGCCAGCAGGGATAGCGGAAGGGTGAGCACAGATACGCAGTATTTT; cdr3_aa: CASRDSGRVSTDTQYF
cdr3_length: 13; d_call: -; v_call: TRBV28; clone_size: -; j_call: TRBJ2-7; cdr3_nt: TGTGCCAGCAGTTCACCCCCGACTGGGGAGCAGTACTTC; cdr3_aa: CASSSPPTGEQYF
cdr3_length: 18; d_call: -; v_call: TRBV7-6; clone_size: -; j_call: TRBJ2-7; cdr3_nt: TGTGCCAGCAGCTTAGTGGCCAGTGAGGGGGGCGCCTCCTACGAGCAGTACTTC; cdr3_aa: CASSLVASEGGASYEQYF
cdr3_length: 14; d_call: -; v_call: TRBV5-1; clone_size: -; j_call: TRBJ1-5; cdr3_nt: TGCGCCAGCAGCTTTTCTCCGGAGGAAGGGCCCCAGCATTTT; cdr3_aa: CASSFSPEEGPQHF
cdr3_length: 13; d_call: -; v_call: TRBV7-9; clone_size: -; j_call: TRBJ1-1; cdr3_nt: TGTGCCAGCCAGGAAGGCCAGATCACTGAAGCTTTCTTT; cdr3_aa: CASQEGQITEAFF
cdr3_length: 13; d_call: -; v_call: TRBV5-1; clone_size: -; j_call: TRBJ2-1; cdr3_nt: TGCGCCAGCAGCTTCGGTAGCTGGGATGAGCAGTTCTTC; cdr3_aa: CASSFGSWDEQFF
cdr3_length: 14; d_call: -; v_call: TRBV11-2; clone_size: -; j_call: TRBJ2-5; cdr3_nt: TGTGCCAGCAGCTTAGTTCCCAACAAAGAGACCCAGTACTTC; cdr3_aa: CASSLVPNKETQYF
cdr3_length: 16; d_call: -; v_call: TRBV19; clone_size: -; j_call: TRBJ1-1; cdr3_nt: TGTGCCAGTAGTCTCCTCGGGGCAGGGAAGAACACTGAAGCTTTCTTT; cdr3_aa: CASSLLGAGKNTEAFF
cdr3_length: 16; d_call: TRBD2; v_call: TRBV18; clone_size: -; j_call: TRBJ2-3; cdr3_nt: TGTGCCAGCTCACCGGGACTAGCGGGAACCACAGATACGCAGTATTTT; cdr3_aa: CASSPGLAGTTDTQYF
cdr3_length: 18; d_call: TRBD2; v_call: TRBV5-8; clone_size: -; j_call: TRBJ2-1; cdr3_nt: TGTGCCAGCAGCTTGTTCGCCAGGAGGACTAGCGGGATTTGGGCGCAGTTCTTC; cdr3_aa: CASSLFARRTSGIWAQFF
cdr3_length: 14; d_call: -; v_call: TRBV7-2; clone_size: once; j_call: TRBJ2-1; cdr3_nt: TGTGCCAGCAGCTTAGAACCCGGACAACGATGGGTGCTCTTC; cdr3_aa: CASSLEPGQRWVLF
cdr3_length: 12; d_call: -; v_call: TRBV11-3; clone_size: -; j_call: TRBJ1-1; cdr3_nt: TGTGCCAGCAGCTTACCTGGGACTGAAGCTTTCTTT; cdr3_aa: CASSLPGTEAFF
cdr3_length: 16; d_call: -; v_call: TRBV6-6; clone_size: -; j_call: TRBJ2-7; cdr3_nt: TGTGCCAGCAGTTACGGGGGGGGACACCACTCCTACGAGCAGTACTTC; cdr3_aa: CASSYGGGHHSYEQYF
cdr3_length: 15; d_call: -; v_call: TRBV6-1; clone_size: -; j_call: TRBJ1-5; cdr3_nt: TGTGCCACGCGCACCGGGACGTCTAGCAATCAGCCCCAGCATTTT; cdr3_aa: CATRTGTSSNQPQHF
cdr3_length: 14; d_call: TRBD1; v_call: TRBV6-5; clone_size: -; j_call: TRBJ2-7; cdr3_nt: TGTGCCAGCATTAGGACAGGACAACCCTACGAGCAGTACTTC; cdr3_aa: CASIRTGQPYEQYF
cdr3_length: 12; d_call: -; v_call: TRBV18; clone_size: -; j_call: TRBJ1-1; cdr3_nt: TGTGCCAGCTCCCAAGGGTCTTTTGAAGCTTTCTTT; cdr3_aa: CASSQGSFEAFF
cdr3_length: 16; d_call: TRBD1; v_call: TRBV7-3; clone_size: -; j_call: TRBJ1-6; cdr3_nt: TGTGCCAGCAGCCCGGGAAAGACAGGGCGAAATTCACCCCTCCACTTT; cdr3_aa: CASSPGKTGRNSPLHF
cdr3_length: 15; d_call: -; v_call: TRBV9; clone_size: -; j_call: TRBJ1-3; cdr3_nt: TGTGCCAGCACCCCACAGGAAGGCTCTGGAAACACCATATATTTT; cdr3_aa: CASTPQEGSGNTIYF
cdr3_length: 13; d_call: -; v_call: TRBV7-2; clone_size: -; j_call: TRBJ1-1; cdr3_nt: TGTGCCAGCACCACCCCGCATAGGGGGAGAGCTTTCTTT; cdr3_aa: CASTTPHRGRAFF
cdr3_length: 14; d_call: -; v_call: TRBV11-3; clone_size: -; j_call: TRBJ1-3; cdr3_nt: TGTGCCAGCAGCCCTCAGAGCTCTGGAAACACCATATATTTT; cdr3_aa: CASSPQSSGNTIYF
cdr3_length: 18; d_call: TRBD2; v_call: TRBV7-2; clone_size: -; j_call: TRBJ2-3; cdr3_nt: TGTGCCAGCAGCTCAAGACTAGGGACTAGCGGGAGAACAGATACGCAGTATTTT; cdr3_aa: CASSSRLGTSGRTDTQYF
cdr3_length: 13; d_call: -; v_call: TRBV30; clone_size: -; j_call: TRBJ2-7; cdr3_nt: TGTGCCTGGAGTGTAGACAGGAAGTACGAGCAGTACTTC; cdr3_aa: CAWSVDRKYEQYF
cdr3_length: 14; d_call: -; v_call: TRBV28; clone_size: few; j_call: TRBJ1-2; cdr3_nt: TGTGCCAGCAGTTCCCCAGCGGATCGGCGCGGCTACACCTTC; cdr3_aa: CASSSPADRRGYTF
cdr3_length: 15; d_call: -; v_call: TRBV7-9; clone_size: -; j_call: TRBJ2-1; cdr3_nt: TGTGCCAGCAGCTTAGCGGGAGGAGTGATCAATGAGCAGTTCTTC; cdr3_aa: CASSLAGGVINEQFF
cdr3_length: 17; d_call: TRBD2; v_call: TRBV19; clone_size: -; j_call: TRBJ2-2; cdr3_nt: TGTGCCAGCCAGCCCAGAACTAGCGGGAGAGGCACCGGGGAGCTGTTTTTT; cdr3_aa: CASQPRTSGRGTGELFF